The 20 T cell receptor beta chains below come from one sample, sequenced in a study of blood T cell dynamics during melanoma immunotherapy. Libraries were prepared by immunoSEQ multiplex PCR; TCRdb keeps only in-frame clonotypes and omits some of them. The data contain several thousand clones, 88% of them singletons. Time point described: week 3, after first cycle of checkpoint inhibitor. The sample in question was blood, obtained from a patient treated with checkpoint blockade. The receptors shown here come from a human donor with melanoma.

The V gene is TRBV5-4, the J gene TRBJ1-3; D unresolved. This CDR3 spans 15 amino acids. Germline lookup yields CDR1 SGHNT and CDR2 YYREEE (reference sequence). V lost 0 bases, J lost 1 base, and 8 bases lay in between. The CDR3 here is CASSLGVGSGNTIYF. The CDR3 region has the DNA TGTGCCAGCAGCTTGGGTGTGGGGTCTGGAAACACCATATATTTT.

The CDR3 nucleotides read TGTGCCAGCAGCTTAGTTTGGGGGCGGGCCGCCCATGAGCAGTTCTTC. It translates to CASSLVWGRAAHEQFF. J is TRBJ2-1 and V is TRBV7-6, with a tentative D call TRBD1 (6 bases). Germline CDR1 SGHVS, CDR2 FNYEAQ. With 1 base removed from V and 8 bases from J, the gap between germline ends came to 18 bases. This CDR3 is 16 amino acids long.

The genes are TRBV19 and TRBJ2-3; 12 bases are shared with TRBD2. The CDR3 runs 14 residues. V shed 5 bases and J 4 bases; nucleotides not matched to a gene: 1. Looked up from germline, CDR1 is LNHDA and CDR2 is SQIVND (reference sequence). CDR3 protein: CASSPSGGADTQYF. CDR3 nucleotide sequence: TGTGCCAGTAGTCCTAGCGGGGGGGCAGATACGCAGTATTTT. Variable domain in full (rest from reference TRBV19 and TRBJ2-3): DGGITQSPKYLFRKEGQNVTLSCEQNLNHDAMYWYRQDPGQGLRLIYYSQIVNDFQKGDIAEGYSVSREKKESFPLTVTSAQKNPTAFYLCASSPSGGADTQYFGPGTRLTVL.

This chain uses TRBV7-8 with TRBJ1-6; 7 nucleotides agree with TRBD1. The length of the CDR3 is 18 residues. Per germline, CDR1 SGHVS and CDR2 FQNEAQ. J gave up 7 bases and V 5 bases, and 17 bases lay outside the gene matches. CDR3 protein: CASSPVGYTGATNSPLHF. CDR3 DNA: TGTGCCAGCAGCCCAGTGGGATATACAGGGGCTACAAATTCACCCCTCCACTTT.

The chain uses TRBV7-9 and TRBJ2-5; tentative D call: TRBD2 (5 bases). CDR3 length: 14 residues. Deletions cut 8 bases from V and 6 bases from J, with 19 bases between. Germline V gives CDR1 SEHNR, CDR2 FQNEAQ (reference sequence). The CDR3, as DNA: TGTGCCAGCCTCAAGTCCGGGGAGCAGCAGACCCAGTACTTC. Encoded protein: CASLKSGEQQTQYF.

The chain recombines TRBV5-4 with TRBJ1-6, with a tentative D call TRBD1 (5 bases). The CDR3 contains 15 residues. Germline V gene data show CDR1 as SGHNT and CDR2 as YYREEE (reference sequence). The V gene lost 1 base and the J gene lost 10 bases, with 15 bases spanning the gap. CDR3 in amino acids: CASSLFGGSGSPLHF. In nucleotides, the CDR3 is TGTGCCAGCAGCTTGTTCGGGGGATCGGGGTCACCCCTCCACTTT.

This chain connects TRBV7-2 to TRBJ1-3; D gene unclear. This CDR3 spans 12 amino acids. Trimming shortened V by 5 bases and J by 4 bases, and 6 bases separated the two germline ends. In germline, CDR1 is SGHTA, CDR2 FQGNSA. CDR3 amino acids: CASSPTGNTIYF. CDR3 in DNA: TGTGCCAGCAGCCCTACCGGAAACACCATATATTTT.

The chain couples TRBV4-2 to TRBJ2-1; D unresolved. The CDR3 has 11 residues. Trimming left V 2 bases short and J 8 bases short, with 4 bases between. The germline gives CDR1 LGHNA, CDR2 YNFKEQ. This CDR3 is CASSQLDEQFF. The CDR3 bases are TGTGCCAGCAGCCAATTAGATGAGCAGTTCTTC.

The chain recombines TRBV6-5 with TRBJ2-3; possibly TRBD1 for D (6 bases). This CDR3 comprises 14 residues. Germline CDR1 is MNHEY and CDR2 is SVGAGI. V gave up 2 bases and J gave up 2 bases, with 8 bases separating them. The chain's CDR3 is CASSYVGATDTQYF. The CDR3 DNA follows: TGTGCCAGCAGTTACGTGGGGGCCACAGATACGCAGTATTTT.

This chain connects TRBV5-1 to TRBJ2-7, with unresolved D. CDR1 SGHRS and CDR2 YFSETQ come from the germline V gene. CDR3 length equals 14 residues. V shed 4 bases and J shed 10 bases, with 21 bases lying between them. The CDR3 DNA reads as TGCGCCAGCAGCCGCGGTCGGGCAGCCACCCTTCAGTACTTC. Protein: CASSRGRAATLQYF.

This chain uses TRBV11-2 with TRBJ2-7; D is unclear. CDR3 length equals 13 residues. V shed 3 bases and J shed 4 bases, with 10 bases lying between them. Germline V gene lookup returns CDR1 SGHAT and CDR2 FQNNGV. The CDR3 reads CASSFSRLYEQYF. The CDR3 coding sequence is TGTGCCAGCAGCTTTAGCCGGCTTTACGAGCAGTACTTC.

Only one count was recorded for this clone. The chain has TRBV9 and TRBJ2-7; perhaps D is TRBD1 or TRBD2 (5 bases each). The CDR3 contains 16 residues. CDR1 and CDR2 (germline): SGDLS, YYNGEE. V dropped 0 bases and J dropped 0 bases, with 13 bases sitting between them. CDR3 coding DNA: TGTGCCAGCAGCGTAGCTGGGACGGTGAGCTCCTACGAGCAGTACTTC. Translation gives CASSVAGTVSSYEQYF.

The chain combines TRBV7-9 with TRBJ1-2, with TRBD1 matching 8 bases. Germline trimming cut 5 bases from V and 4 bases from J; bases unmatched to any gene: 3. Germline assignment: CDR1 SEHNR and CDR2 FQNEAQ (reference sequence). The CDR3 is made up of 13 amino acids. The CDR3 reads CASSLQGGYGYTF. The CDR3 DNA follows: TGTGCCAGCAGCCTACAGGGGGGCTATGGCTACACCTTC. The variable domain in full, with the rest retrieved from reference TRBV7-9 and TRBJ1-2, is DTGVSQNPRHKITKRGQNVTFRCDPISEHNRLYWYRQTLGQGPEFLTYFQNEAQLEKSRLLSDRFSAERPKGSFSTLEIQRTEQGDSAMYLCASSLQGGYGYTFGSGTRLTVV.

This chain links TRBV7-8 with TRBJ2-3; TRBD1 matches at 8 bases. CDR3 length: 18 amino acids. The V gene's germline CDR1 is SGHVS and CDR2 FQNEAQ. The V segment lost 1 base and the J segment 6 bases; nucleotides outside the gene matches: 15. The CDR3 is CASSLVRSQGAGEDTQYF. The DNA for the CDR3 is TGTGCCAGCAGCTTAGTAAGGTCTCAGGGGGCGGGTGAGGATACGCAGTATTTT.

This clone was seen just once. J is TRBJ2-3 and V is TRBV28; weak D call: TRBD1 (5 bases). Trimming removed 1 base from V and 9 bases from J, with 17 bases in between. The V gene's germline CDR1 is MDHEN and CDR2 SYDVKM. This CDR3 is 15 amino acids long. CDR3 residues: CASSLLGRSQRTQYF. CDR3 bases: TGTGCCAGCAGTTTATTGGGGCGTTCCCAGAGGACGCAGTATTTT.

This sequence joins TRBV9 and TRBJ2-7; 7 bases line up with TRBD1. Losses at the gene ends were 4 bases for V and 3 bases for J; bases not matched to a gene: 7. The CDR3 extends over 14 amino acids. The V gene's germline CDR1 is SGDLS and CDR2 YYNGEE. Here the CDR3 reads CASSPDRWNYEQYF. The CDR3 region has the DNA TGTGCCAGCAGCCCGGACAGGTGGAACTACGAGCAGTACTTC.

The CDR3 DNA sequence: TGTGCCAGCAGTGAACCGGGACAGGGCTACGAGCAGTACTTC. Amino acid sequence: CASSEPGQGYEQYF. V and J are TRBV6-5 and TRBJ2-7; TRBD1 agrees at 9 bases. J was trimmed by 3 bases and V by 5 bases; bases with no gene match: 5. In germline, CDR1 is MNHEY, CDR2 SVGAGI. This CDR3 spans 14 amino acids.

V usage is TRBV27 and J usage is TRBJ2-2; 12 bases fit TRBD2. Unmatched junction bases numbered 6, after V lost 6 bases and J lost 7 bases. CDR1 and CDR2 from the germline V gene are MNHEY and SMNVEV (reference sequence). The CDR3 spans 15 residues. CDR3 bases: TGTGCCAGCAGGCTAGCGGGGGGGCCTATCGGGGAGCTGTTTTTT. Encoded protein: CASRLAGGPIGELFF.

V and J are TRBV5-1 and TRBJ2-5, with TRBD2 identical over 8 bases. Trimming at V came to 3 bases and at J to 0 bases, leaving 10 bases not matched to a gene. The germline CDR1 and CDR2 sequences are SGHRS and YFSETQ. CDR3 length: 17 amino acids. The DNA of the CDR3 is TGCGCCAGCAGCTATACGCCCGGGACTAGGTACCAAGAGACCCAGTACTTC. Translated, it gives CASSYTPGTRYQETQYF. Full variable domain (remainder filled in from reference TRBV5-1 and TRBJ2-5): KAGVTQTPRYLIKTRGQQVTLSCSPISGHRSVSWYQQTPGQGLQFLFEYFSETQRNKGNFPGRFSGRQFSNSRSEMNVSTLELGDSALYLCASSYTPGTRYQETQYFGPGTRLLVL.

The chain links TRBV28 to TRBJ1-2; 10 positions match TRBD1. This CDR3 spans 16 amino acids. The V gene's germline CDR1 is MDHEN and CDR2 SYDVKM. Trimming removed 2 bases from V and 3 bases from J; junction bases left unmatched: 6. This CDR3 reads CASSLPGQGVYYGYTF. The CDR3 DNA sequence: TGTGCCAGCAGTTTACCCGGACAGGGGGTTTACTATGGCTACACCTTC.